This record looks at one TCR beta chain sequence and its context. Its antigen target is currently unknown. Base quality data are lacking; no much larger clone is found one base away. The source of the sample is a study of OX40 agonist ivuxolimab in advanced cancers. Regarding the research as a whole: Ivuxolimab, which targeted the costimulatory receptor OX40 (CD134), was an agonistic, fully human IgG2 monoclonal antibody. Among the roughly 52 dose-escalation patients, 19 had hepatocellular carcinoma, 15 or so melanoma, 9 renal cell carcinoma and 9 head and neck cancer. The paper covers the monotherapy dose-escalation part of the phase I ivuxolimab trial, which included N = 52 patients. The point of sequencing TCRbeta in the periphery was to test whether ivuxolimab changed TCR sequence diversity and drove clonal T-cell expansion. Patients were allowed to have had prior anti-PD-1, anti-PD-L1 or anti-CTLA-4 therapy, and around two fifths of the dose-escalation patients had been treated with checkpoint inhibitors. Intravenous ivuxolimab was administered to patients every 2 weeks at six dose levels: 0.01, 0.1, 0.3, 1.5, 3 and 10 mg/kg. Partial responses were achieved by three dose-escalation patients, of whom one had hepatocellular carcinoma and two had cutaneous melanoma. In the dose-escalation cohort, 82.7% of patients were male, and the mean age was roughly 60 years, with a range of 23 to 79. The study at large found these results: The antigen specificity of the peripheral T cells that underwent clonal expansion was not determined. In the 0.1-3.0 mg/kg groups, partial responders were among the patients with the lowest normalized peripheral clonal expansion, particularly in CD8+ T cells. Low levels of normalized T-cell clonal expansion were also seen in some nonresponding patients. On average, CD8+ T cells showed more expanded clones than CD4+ T cells after ivuxolimab. At doses of 0.1 to 3.0 mg/kg, clonal expansion of both CD4+ and CD8+ blood T cells was observed from baseline to week 6.

The trial excluded patients who had a history of autoimmune disease or were on systemic immunosuppression. Peripheral blood for TCR sequencing was collected from all dose cohorts at baseline, on cycle 4 day 1, and on cycle 7 day 1. Samples came from an open-label, multicenter, first-in-human phase I dose-escalation trial of ivuxolimab. Adults with locally advanced or metastatic head and neck squamous cell, hepatocellular, melanoma or renal cell carcinoma were enrolled in the trial. Before TCR sequencing, CD4+ T cells and CD8+ T cells were sorted from peripheral blood as separate populations. Genomic DNA was extracted from sorted cells for sequencing of the TCRbeta CDR3 region. The immunoSEQ Assay was used for sequencing of TCRbeta CDR3 regions. Held by TCRdb, this immuneACCESS table contains in-frame sequences only and omits some clones. Under half of the omission traces to an unresolved V gene where checked; the cause of the rest is unknown. In all, the sample holds 20,000 to 30,000 clones, and about three quarters of those were seen once. The ten top clones hold around 13% of the sample.

Source: CD4+ or CD8+ T cells sorted from blood, taken in a trial of the OX40 agonist ivuxolimab. The TCR comes from an adult with an advanced solid tumor such as melanoma, head and neck, liver or kidney cancer.

The CDR3: CATRVTGYSNQPQHF. The nucleotides are TGTGCCACCAGAGTAACAGGATATAGCAATCAGCCCCAGCATTTT. The rearrangement combines TRBV6-1 with TRBJ1-5; a weak D assignment points to TRBD1 (5 bases agree). CDR1 and CDR2, per the germline V gene, are MNHNS and SASEGT. From its cysteine to its phenylalanine, the CDR3 spans 15 amino acids. Kept here is only the CDR3 DNA, which spans 45 bases and is read in frame from base 1. V drops 10 bases and J drops 0 bases, leaving 16 bases in between.